The 26 T cell receptor beta chains below all came from one sample that was sequenced in a study of post-analysis software for immune sequencing data (dated by TCRdb to between 2015 and 2016). Preparation of the library involved PCR. The sample was run on an Illumina HiSeq 2500. Unique molecular identifiers were incorporated into TCR beta cDNA libraries to reduce PCR and sequencing biases. TCRdb redid the processing of the public reads, applying fastp at Q25 and MiXCR, and retained in-frame beta chains. Here each entry gathers all rows of one CDR3 protein and keeps the most common genes and DNA. The sample table records roughly 700,000 distinct CDR3 sequences; 25% to 30% of these occur just once. The ten largest clones represent around 0.6% of the sample. The research as a whole found: Roughly 5 TRBV segments, including TRBV5-6, TRBV5-1 and TRBV20-1, were significantly more frequent in patients than controls.

These TCRs are of unknown antigen specificity. The sample taken for sequencing was blood. Receptors were obtained from a girl aged 5 to 17 with multiple sclerosis.

This clonotype was picked up a small number of times. This rearrangement joins TRBV28 to TRBJ2-5; no reliable D call. The CDR3 totals 14 residues. Germline CDR1 and CDR2: MDHEN and SYDVKM. Trimming took 6 bases from V and 5 from J, leaving 16 bases between them. Written as DNA, the CDR3 is TGTGCCAGCAGCCCACCAGCCGAGAGGGAGACCCAGTACTTC. It translates to CASSPPAERETQYF.

This chain connects TRBV20-1 to TRBJ2-3; TRBD2 matches 12 bases. The CDR3 sequence is 15 residues long. Germline V CDR1 and CDR2: DFQATT, SNEGSKA (reference sequence). V dropped 1 base and J dropped 7; count of bases not matched to a gene: 6. This CDR3 reads CSARVLAGGPHTQYF. In DNA form, the CDR3 reads TGCAGTGCTAGAGTCCTAGCGGGGGGGCCACATACGCAGTATTTT.

The chain is built from TRBV5-5 and TRBJ2-7; D not resolved. The CDR3 consists of 14 residues. Germline assignment: CDR1 SGHKS and CDR2 YYEKEE (reference sequence). With 4 bases removed from V and 2 bases from J, the gap between germline ends came to 13 bases. The CDR3: CASSRSPLAYEQYF. CDR3 DNA: TGTGCCAGCAGCCGGAGTCCGTTAGCCTACGAGCAGTACTTC.

The gene calls are TRBV4-1 and TRBJ2-1; no clear D. CDR3 length: 13 amino acids. The germline V gene encodes CDR1 MGHRA and CDR2 YSYEKL. The V and J ends lost 3 bases and 6 bases respectively, with 9 bases between them. The CDR3 protein is CASSQASLNEQFF. CDR3 DNA: TGCGCCAGCAGCCAGGCGTCTCTCAATGAGCAGTTCTTC.

This clonotype was counted a few times. The chain combines TRBV12-3 or TRBV12-4 with TRBJ1-1; 10 nucleotides agree with TRBD1. V trimming: 7 bases; J trimming: 7 bases; junction bases outside the gene matches: 15. CDR3 length: 16 amino acids. As DNA, the CDR3 is TGTGCCAGCACCCCGGGACAGGGGCCTCGAAGAGGTGAAGCTTTCTTT. This gives the protein CASTPGQGPRRGEAFF.

The CDR3 DNA reads TGTGCCAGCAGTGAAGAGGCGGGGTACAATGAGCAGTTCTTC. It specifies CASSEEAGYNEQFF. V gene TRBV6-1 combines with J gene TRBJ2-1; D is possibly TRBD2 (6 bases). The CDR3 has 14 residues. V lost 1 base and J 4 bases, leaving 8 bases between the germline ends. CDR1 and CDR2 (germline): MNHNS, SASEGT.

The chain is built from TRBV2 and TRBJ2-3; 7 bases align to TRBD2. Germline V gives CDR1 SNHLY, CDR2 FYNNEI. V dropped 7 bases and J dropped 10; count of bases not matched to a gene: 17. The length of the CDR3 is 15 residues. The CDR3 protein is CASNRAGTRPSAQYF. In DNA form, the CDR3 reads TGTGCCAGCAACCGAGCGGGAACCAGGCCGAGTGCGCAGTATTTT.

CDR3 loop: CASSLAPRSADTQYF. Written as DNA, the CDR3 is TGTGCCAGCAGCTTAGCTCCGAGATCTGCAGATACGCAGTATTTT. The chain uses TRBV7-2 and TRBJ2-3; D gene uncertain. Germline V gene lookup returns CDR1 SGHTA and CDR2 FQGNSA. CDR3 size: 15 residues. V was trimmed by 0 bases and J by 4 bases, leaving 11 bases between them.

Comment on this clonotype: A junction boundary mismatches the germline segment, possibly from a read error. V gene TRBV28 combines with J gene TRBJ1-1, with D possibly being TRBD1 (6 bases). Germline V CDR1 and CDR2: MDHEN, SYDVKM. The CDR3 length is 14 residues. The CDR3 DNA reads as TGTGCCTGCAGTTTCGGGGGCCTGAACACTGAAGCTTTCTTT. Amino acid sequence: CACSFGGLNTEAFF.

There are a few counts of this clonotype. The chain couples TRBV4-2 to TRBJ1-1; D unresolved. Germline CDR1 LGHNA, CDR2 YNFKEQ. V lost 0 bases to trimming and J lost 1 base, with 15 bases between them. This CDR3 is 17 amino acids long. The DNA for the CDR3 is TGTGCCAGCAGCCAAGATCTTCACTTCTCATCGAACACTGAAGCTTTCTTT. It codes for CASSQDLHFSSNTEAFF.

This clonotype was seen a handful of times. This chain connects TRBV7-2 to TRBJ1-2; 7 bases line up with TRBD1. The CDR3 contains 13 residues. CDR1 SGHTA and CDR2 FQGNSA come from the germline V gene. Trimming cost V 5 bases and J 8 bases; bases outside gene matches: 8. The CDR3: CASSPERGRGYTF. CDR3 DNA sequence: TGTGCCAGCAGCCCGGAAAGGGGGCGGGGCTACACCTTC. The full variable domain, in which reference TRBV7-2 and TRBJ1-2 provide the parts outside the CDR3, is GAGVSQSPSNKVTEKGKDVELRCDPISGHTALYWYRQSLGQGLEFLIYFQGNSAPDKSGLPSDRFSAERTGGSVSTLTIQRTQQEDSAVYLCASSPERGRGYTFGSGTRLTVV.

The chain has TRBV7-2 and TRBJ2-3; TRBD2 matches at 8 bases. The CDR3 sequence is 14 residues long. Germline V CDR1 and CDR2: SGHTA, FQGNSA. Trimming cost V 5 bases and J 5 bases; bases outside gene matches: 6. CDR3 bases: TGTGCCAGCAGCACCAACAGCGGGGGAGATACGCAGTATTTT. Residues: CASSTNSGGDTQYF.

A few counts support this clonotype. The V and J genes are TRBV29-1 and TRBJ2-7; D unclear. CDR3 size: 12 residues. The ends were cut back, 4 bases at V and 3 bases at J, with 10 bases in the middle. CDR1 and CDR2 from the germline V gene are SQVTM and ANQGSEA. CDR3 in DNA: TGCAGCGTTGGTCTCGGTGTCTACGAGCAGTACTTC. Amino acids: CSVGLGVYEQYF.

Here the CDR3 DNA reads TGTGCCAGCACCATGGGGGACAGGGATAACAATGAGCAGTTCTTC. Amino acids: CASTMGDRDNNEQFF. The chain links TRBV7-9 to TRBJ2-1; 9 nucleotides align to TRBD1. Germline V gene lookup returns CDR1 SEHNR and CDR2 FQNEAQ (reference sequence). V was clipped by 7 bases and J by 5 bases; unmatched bases: 9. The CDR3 length is 15 residues.

This clonotype was counted at least ten times. The chain employs TRBV4-3 and TRBJ2-6, with 7 bases aligning to TRBD2. Germline CDR1 LGHNA, CDR2 YSLEER. CDR3 length: 21 residues. The junction had 18 bases not matched to a gene; V was cut back by 0 bases and J by 4 bases. The CDR3 protein is CASSQDVLAGSGGSGANVLTF. In DNA, the CDR3 is TGCGCCAGCAGCCAAGATGTTCTGGCGGGATCGGGAGGCTCCGGGGCCAACGTCCTGACTTTC.

This clonotype was observed a handful of times. The gene calls are TRBV20-1 and TRBJ2-1; a weak D match, TRBD2 (6 bases). This CDR3 has 13 amino acids. Germline loops: CDR1 DFQATT, CDR2 SNEGSKA (reference sequence). V was trimmed by 6 bases and J by 9 bases, leaving 18 bases between them. The CDR3 reads CSAPVASEGEQFF. The DNA for the CDR3 is TGCAGTGCCCCAGTGGCCTCGGAGGGTGAGCAGTTCTTC.

The table lists this clonotype with a few counts. V is TRBV5-1 and J is TRBJ2-1; D is perhaps TRBD2 (6 bases). In germline, CDR1 is SGHRS, CDR2 YFSETQ. The CDR3 is made up of 16 amino acids. The germline V and J ends were trimmed by 0 bases and 5 bases, with 15 bases remaining between them. Here the CDR3 DNA reads TGCGCCAGCAGCTTGGTCGGTGTTGTAGCGGACAATGAGCAGTTCTTC. Residues: CASSLVGVVADNEQFF.

About this clonotype itself: One end of the junction is discordant with germline, which a read error may explain. The chain is built from TRBV28 and TRBJ2-7; 8 bases fit TRBD2. The CDR3 runs 14 residues. Germline CDR1 MDHEN, CDR2 SYDVKM. CDR3 loop: CALSPSGSSYEQYF. DNA for the CDR3: TGCGCCTTATCCCCGAGCGGGAGCTCCTACGAGCAGTACTTC.

The chain recombines TRBV12-3 or TRBV12-4 with TRBJ2-5; 10 bases are shared with TRBD2. The CDR3 has 17 residues. After removal of 3 bases from V and 5 bases from J, the junction contained 12 bases not matched to a gene. CDR3 residues: CASSLRGLAGVQETQYF. In DNA, the CDR3 is TGTGCCAGCAGTTTGAGGGGGCTAGCGGGGGTCCAGGAGACCCAGTACTTC.

This chain connects TRBV4-1 to TRBJ2-4; 7 nucleotides agree with TRBD1. The V gene's germline CDR1 is MGHRA and CDR2 YSYEKL. V shed 1 base, J shed 2 bases, and the junction held 5 bases outside the gene matches. This CDR3 has 16 residues. The chain's CDR3 is CASSQGLTGPKNIQYF. Written as DNA, the CDR3 is TGCGCCAGCAGCCAAGGGCTGACAGGGCCCAAAAACATTCAGTACTTC.

V and J are TRBV12-3 or TRBV12-4 and TRBJ2-5; D is possibly TRBD1 (5 bases). CDR3 length equals 13 residues. Trimming took 2 bases from V and 4 from J, leaving 8 bases between them. The CDR3 here is CASSLYDRETQYF. The CDR3 DNA reads as TGTGCCAGCAGTTTATATGACAGAGAGACCCAGTACTTC.

The chain links TRBV19 to TRBJ1-5; D is unclear. From germline, CDR1 is LNHDA and CDR2 SQIVND (reference sequence). Trimming stripped 4 bases from V and 5 bases from J, with 12 bases between. This CDR3 is 14 amino acids long. The CDR3 reads CASSRLRPDQPQHF. In nucleotides, the CDR3 is TGTGCCAGTAGTAGATTACGCCCCGATCAGCCCCAGCATTTT.

This clonotype was observed a handful of times. The chain combines TRBV4-1 with TRBJ1-4, with 8 bases matching TRBD1. There are 16 residues in the CDR3. The J segment lost 14 bases and the V segment lost 0 bases, leaving 14 bases of the junction unmatched. CDR1 is MGHRA, CDR2 YSYEKL, per germline. The CDR3 region has the DNA TGCGCCAGCAGCCAAGATCCACAGGGGGTAGTTCTCGGTCTGTTTTTT. Its translation is CASSQDPQGVVLGLFF.

The chain has TRBV12-3 or TRBV12-4 and TRBJ1-1; D unclear. This CDR3 is 13 amino acids long. V was pared by 6 bases and J by 3 bases, with 11 bases between. CDR3 sequence (DNA): TGTGCCAGCAGCCATTACGCGGACACTGAAGCTTTCTTT. Amino acid sequence: CASSHYADTEAFF.

In this sample, this clonotype turned up a few times. The rearrangement uses TRBV6-6 and TRBJ1-2, with 8 bases identical to TRBD1. The trim removed 6 bases at V and 4 bases at J, leaving 7 bases unmatched. This CDR3 region has 14 residues. CDR1 and CDR2 from the germline V gene are MNHNY and SVGAGI (reference sequence). The CDR3 region has the DNA TGTGCCAGCAGCCCCGGGACAGGACGCTATGGCTACACCTTC. Its protein is CASSPGTGRYGYTF.

This chain uses TRBV29-1 with TRBJ2-3; 9 nucleotides align to TRBD2. This CDR3 region has 16 residues. J gave up 1 base and V 1 base, and 6 bases lay outside the gene matches. The germline V gene encodes CDR1 SQVTM and CDR2 ANQGSEA. Here the CDR3 reads CSVEVGRTSGTDTQYF. The DNA for the CDR3 is TGCAGCGTTGAAGTAGGGCGGACTAGCGGCACAGATACGCAGTATTTT.